This TCR beta chain stems from a study of shared clonotypes between healthy human individuals. Study context: CD4 naive and CD4 memory each took three plates per donor, while CD8 naive took two and CD8 memory one.

Each cell subset's genomic DNA was divided evenly among several immunoSEQ plates. Data came from immunoSEQ multiplex PCR; TCRdb stores just in-frame clones and leaves some out. Among about 1,800,000 clones listed, less than 95% were seen once. Study-level points and caveats: Having only a few donors restricted how much genetic and exposure-history diversity was captured. Naive subsets generally exceeded memory subsets in estimated richness.

CD45RO negativity and positive selection for CCR7 defined naive CD8 cells, a population that excluded terminally differentiated effector memory CD45RA+ cells. Comment on this clone: Its antigen remains unknown.

The sequenced sample consisted of naive CD8+ T cells sorted from blood. This clonotype was obtained from a man between 18 and 35 years old in good health.

CDR3 sequence: CASSFGLYNEQFF. The DNA of the CDR3 is TGTGCCAGCAGTTTCGGACTATACAATGAGCAGTTCTTC. V gene TRBV6-1 combines with J gene TRBJ2-1, with a weak D call TRBD2 (6 bases). Germline lookup yields CDR1 MNHNS and CDR2 SASEGT. CDR3 size: 13 residues. Trimming took off 5 bases at V and 4 bases at J, with 9 bases between the two ends.